These 11 T cell receptor beta chains were all obtained from the same sample, sequenced in a study of post-analysis software for immune sequencing data. The study's findings and limits: Included in a set of about 5 TRBV segments more frequent in patients than controls were TRBV5-6, TRBV5-1 and TRBV20-1.

Their specific antigens are unknown. Presence of unique molecular identifiers characterized the TCR beta cDNA libraries. TCRdb itself ran the PCR reads through MiXCR, one entry per CDR3 protein. Here the sample spans 820,000 or so distinct CDR3 sequences, roughly 58% being singletons. What was sequenced was blood. The receptors come from a girl aged 5-17 years with multiple sclerosis.

The rearrangement joins TRBV11-2 to TRBJ2-7, with 10 bases matching TRBD2. J lost 0 bases, V lost 4 bases, and 3 bases had no gene match. The CDR3 consists of 15 residues. Germline CDR1 SGHAT, CDR2 FQNNGV. CDR3 DNA sequence: TGTGCCAGCAGCTGGGAGCGGGAGGGCTCCTACGAGCAGTACTTC. Its protein product is CASSWEREGSYEQYF.

The chain couples TRBV5-1 to TRBJ2-1, with 9 bases lining up with TRBD1. CDR3 size: 17 residues. CDR1 is SGHRS and CDR2 is YFSETQ in the germline V gene. With 0 bases clipped from V and 7 bases from J, the junction kept 11 bases outside the gene matches. Here the CDR3 reads CASSLGNRGPFGNEQFF. In DNA, the CDR3 is TGCGCCAGCAGCTTGGGGAACAGGGGGCCCTTCGGGAATGAGCAGTTCTTC.

CDR3 bases: TGTGCCAGCTCCTTCGGGGCTAGCGGGGTGGATACGCAGTATTTT. Its protein product is CASSFGASGVDTQYF. The V gene is TRBV11-3, the J gene TRBJ2-3; 9 bases match TRBD2. Germline V lookup: CDR1 SGHNT, CDR2 YENEEA. The CDR3 is made up of 15 amino acids. Trimming at V came to 8 bases and at J to 6 bases, leaving 12 bases not matched to a gene. The full variable domain, in which reference TRBV11-3 and TRBJ2-3 provide the parts outside the CDR3, is EAGVVQSPRYKIIEKKQPVAFWCNPISGHNTLYWYLQNLGQGPELLIRYENEEAVDDSQLPKDRFSAERLKGVDSTLKIQPAELGDSAVYLCASSFGASGVDTQYFGPGTRLTVL.

This clonotype was detected a few times. The chain joins TRBV5-1 to TRBJ1-1; D is possibly TRBD1 (6 bases). Germline V gene data show CDR1 as SGHRS and CDR2 as YFSETQ. The CDR3 runs 15 residues. The V and J ends lost 1 base and 4 bases respectively, with 14 bases between them. As DNA, the CDR3 is TGCGCCAGCAGCTTGAAGAGGGGGAGGGCCACTGAAGCTTTCTTT. Its protein is CASSLKRGRATEAFF.

The V call is TRBV15, the J call TRBJ1-1; TRBD1 is a possible D gene (5 bases). The CDR3 spans 14 residues. With 3 bases removed from V and 2 bases from J, the gap between germline ends came to 10 bases. Germline CDR1 is LNHNV and CDR2 is YYDKDF (reference sequence). The CDR3 spells CATSRLDSNTEAFF. The CDR3 coding sequence is TGTGCCACCAGCAGGCTAGACAGTAACACTGAAGCTTTCTTT.

This clonotype came up many times. This rearrangement joins TRBV7-3 to TRBJ2-3; D unresolved. The germline V gene encodes CDR1 SGHTA and CDR2 FQGTGA. Trimming cost V 5 bases and J 3 bases, with 9 bases left between them. The CDR3 runs to 13 residues. CDR3 residues: CASSRRATDTQYF. The CDR3 DNA follows: TGTGCCAGCAGCCGCCGCGCAACAGATACGCAGTATTTT.

The chain employs TRBV4-1 and TRBJ2-7, with 8 bases aligning to TRBD1. J was trimmed by 5 bases and V by 2 bases; bases with no gene match: 5. CDR1 is MGHRA, CDR2 YSYEKL, per germline. This CDR3 has 14 residues. This chain's CDR3 is CASSQKTGVNEQYF. The CDR3, as DNA: TGCGCCAGCAGCCAAAAGACAGGGGTTAACGAGCAGTACTTC.

V gene TRBV6-5 combines with J gene TRBJ1-2, with 8 nucleotides matching TRBD1. Germline CDR1 MNHEY, CDR2 SVGAGI. The CDR3 extends over 14 amino acids. Trimming took 6 bases from V and 8 from J; bases not matched to a gene: 11. The CDR3 protein is CASSPQGGRPGYTF. In nucleotides, the CDR3 is TGTGCCAGCAGCCCACAGGGGGGTCGGCCGGGCTACACCTTC.

Comments on this clonotype: With a much larger clone just one base away, this may be a read error. This chain links TRBV6-4 with TRBJ2-1, with TRBD2 matching 10 bases. This CDR3 contains 15 residues. CDR1 and CDR2 (germline): MRHNA, SNTAGT. The CDR3 spells CAGSGASGRSDEQFF. The CDR3 DNA follows: TGTGCCGGCAGTGGGGCTAGCGGGAGAAGCGATGAGCAGTTCTTC.

The chain employs TRBV29-1 and TRBJ2-5; D possibly matches TRBD1 or TRBD2 (7 bases each). CDR1 is SQVTM, CDR2 ANQGSEA, per germline. The CDR3 runs 17 residues. V lost 3 bases to trimming and J lost 4 bases, with 24 bases between them. The DNA of the CDR3 is TGCAGCGTTGAGGGTCGTTTGCAGGGGGGGGCCCCAGAGACCCAGTACTTC. Translation: CSVEGRLQGGAPETQYF. Complete variable domain (other parts from reference TRBV29-1 and TRBJ2-5): SAVISQKPSRDICQRGTSLTIQCQVDSQVTMMFWYRQQPGQSLTLIATANQGSEATYESGFVIDKFPISRPNLTFSTLTVSNMSPEDSSIYLCSVEGRLQGGAPETQYFGPGTRLLVL.

CDR3: CSVEEIGGPSYEQYF. DNA of the CDR3: TGCAGCGTTGAAGAGATAGGGGGTCCCTCCTACGAGCAGTACTTC. The rearrangement joins TRBV29-1 to TRBJ2-7, with D possibly TRBD1 on 6 matching bases. The germline V and J ends were trimmed by 0 bases and 0 bases, with 12 bases remaining between them. The CDR3 runs 15 residues. Germline CDR1 and CDR2: SQVTM and ANQGSEA.